The rows below give T cell receptor beta chains drawn from one sample of a study of T cell changes during pregnancy in multiple sclerosis. Data came from immunoSEQ multiplex PCR; TCRdb stores just in-frame clones and leaves some out. The repertoire holds 45,000 to 60,000 clones, with 90% as singletons. The source was CD8+ T cells from peripheral blood mononuclear cells, collected before pregnancy. The receptor set was obtained from a female donor with multiple sclerosis, enrolled in a pregnancy study. CDR3s include the opening cysteine and the closing phenylalanine or tryptophan. Fields, in order: clone size, V gene, J gene, D gene, CDR3 DNA, CDR3 protein. D genes are given only for firm matches. Where a row states a size, it is once, few, many or the class of an expanded clone; other rows omit it.

>-|TRBV5-5|TRBJ1-2|-
TGTGCCAGCAGCTTGGGATGGGGGCCCAATGGCTACACCTTC
CASSLGWGPNGYTF
>-|TRBV27|TRBJ2-7|-
TGTGCCAGCAGTTTATCAGAGTCCCACTACGAGCAGTACTTC
CASSLSESHYEQYF
>once|TRBV27|TRBJ2-3|-
TGTGCCAGCAGTCCCGCCGCGGGGTTAGGAACAGATACGCAGTATTTT
CASSPAAGLGTDTQYF
>-|TRBV15|TRBJ2-7|TRBD1
TGTGCCACTGGGGACAGTCGGGCCTACGAGCAGTACTTC
CATGDSRAYEQYF
>-|TRBV27|TRBJ1-2|-
TGTGCCAGCAGTTCCTCCTCAGGTCCTAACTATGGCTACACCTTC
CASSSSSGPNYGYTF
>-|TRBV15|TRBJ2-7|-
TGTGCCACCAGCGTACCCCAGTCGGAGCAGGGCTACGAGCAGTACTTC
CATSVPQSEQGYEQYF
>-|TRBV4-3|TRBJ1-1|-
TGCGCCAGCAGCTCCGGGACATCGAACACTGAAGCTTTCTTT
CASSSGTSNTEAFF
>-|TRBV7-6|TRBJ2-5|TRBD1
TGTGCCAGCAGCTTAGAGACAGGGGGCGGGGAGACCCAGTACTTC
CASSLETGGGETQYF
>-|TRBV27|TRBJ1-1|-
TGTGCCAGCAGGGACAGCCTCATGAACACTGAAGCTTTCTTT
CASRDSLMNTEAFF
>-|TRBV11-2|TRBJ2-7|TRBD1
TGTGCCAGCAGCTTGGGACAGGTCTACGAGCAGTACTTC
CASSLGQVYEQYF
>-|TRBV9|TRBJ1-1|TRBD1
TGTGCCAGCAGCCTAGGAGACAGGGGTACTGAAGCTTTCTTT
CASSLGDRGTEAFF
>-|TRBV13|TRBJ1-1|TRBD1
TGTGCCAGCAGCCTAAGGACAGGGGTGAACACTGAAGCTTTCTTT
CASSLRTGVNTEAFF
>-|TRBV4-1|TRBJ1-1|-
TGCGCCAGCAGCCAAGATCGGTCAGGGGCTAACACTGAAGCTTTCTTT
CASSQDRSGANTEAFF
>few|TRBV13|TRBJ1-1|-
TGTGCCAGCAGCAACGGGGAGAACACTGAAGCTTTCTTT
CASSNGENTEAFF
>once|TRBV4-1|TRBJ1-1|-
TGCGCCAGCAGCCTAGAGGGGGGGGAGAACACTGAAGCTTTCTTT
CASSLEGGENTEAFF
>-|TRBV15|TRBJ1-6|-
TGTGCCACCAGCAGAGACAGGGTCCCCTCTAATTCACCCCTCCACTTT
CATSRDRVPSNSPLHF
>-|TRBV7-9|TRBJ2-5|TRBD1
TGTGCCAGCAGCGTCAGGGGGCCCCAAGAGACCCAGTACTTC
CASSVRGPQETQYF
>-|TRBV29-1|TRBJ1-1|TRBD1
TGCAGCGTTGAGGTGGCAGGGGGCCCTGAAGCTTTCTTT
CSVEVAGGPEAFF
>few|TRBV11-2|TRBJ2-1|-
TGTGCCAGCAGCCCGGAGGGGTGGGAGCAGTTCTTC
CASSPEGWEQFF
>-|TRBV2|TRBJ2-3|-
TGTGCCAGCAGGAAAGCTAGCACAGATACGCAGTATTTT
CASRKASTDTQYF
>-|TRBV2|TRBJ2-7|TRBD1
TGTGCCAGCAGTGAATCCCCCGGGACAGGGGCCTACGAGCAGTACTTC
CASSESPGTGAYEQYF
>-|TRBV29-1|TRBJ1-2|TRBD1
TGCAGCGTTGAACCGGACAGGGGGCCCTATGGCTACACCTTC
CSVEPDRGPYGYTF
>-|TRBV13|TRBJ2-7|TRBD2
TGTGCCAGCAGCTTAGGCTCTAGCGGGGGGACCCACGAGCAGTACTTC
CASSLGSSGGTHEQYF
>-|TRBV2|TRBJ1-3|-
TGTGCCACTCCTCGAGAGGGCATCTCTGGAAACACCATATATTTT
CATPREGISGNTIYF
>-|TRBV10-3|TRBJ1-3|-
TGTGCCGCCAGAGAGGGTCTGGGAAACACCATATATTTT
CAAREGLGNTIYF
>-|TRBV30|TRBJ2-1|TRBD2
TGTGCCTGGGGGACTAGTACCAATGAGCAGTTCTTC
CAWGTSTNEQFF
>-|TRBV2|TRBJ2-1|TRBD2
TGTGCCAGCAGTGAAGGGACTAGCGGGTACAATGAGCAGTTCTTC
CASSEGTSGYNEQFF
>-|TRBV5-6|TRBJ1-4|TRBD1
TGTGCCAGCAGCCCTGGGGACAGTGAACTGTTTTTT
CASSPGDSELFF
>-|TRBV4-1|TRBJ1-1|-
TGCGCCAGCAGCCAAGAGGATACCGGGGGCACTGAAGCTTTCTTT
CASSQEDTGGTEAFF
>-|TRBV5-4|TRBJ1-2|-
TGTGCCAGCAGCTTTGGGCAGAGATTAGACTATGGCTACACCTTC
CASSFGQRLDYGYTF
>-|TRBV14|TRBJ1-1|-
TGTGCCAGCAGCCAAGTGCAGGGGGAAGCTTTCTTT
CASSQVQGEAFF
>-|TRBV10-3|TRBJ1-2|-
TGTGCCATCCGACAGAACTATGGCTACACCTTC
CAIRQNYGYTF